Listed below are T cell receptor beta chains from one sample, sequenced in a study of T cell responses to AZD1222 COVID-19 vaccine. The protocol was immunoSEQ multiplex PCR, while the TCRdb copy is restricted to in-frame clones and leaves out a portion. The top ten hold roughly a fifth of the sample, which has approximately 50,000 clones, about 85% seen once. The sample consisted of peripheral blood, taken on day 0 of MenACWY control vaccination. The receptors originated from an adult in good health. CDR3s include the opening cysteine and the closing phenylalanine or tryptophan. D genes are given only for firm matches. Part of the rows lack a size; the others show once, few, many or a class for expanded clones.

D	J	V	size	CDR3	DNA
-	TRBJ1-2	TRBV7-8	-	CASSSDRTNYGYTF	TGTGCCAGCAGCTCGGACCGAACTAACTATGGCTACACCTTC
-	TRBJ1-6	TRBV6-2/TRBV6-3	-	CASCCQGSSYNSPLHF	TGTGCCAGCTGTTGCCAGGGGAGCTCCTATAATTCACCCCTCCACTTT
-	TRBJ2-7	TRBV11-1	-	CASSHRRETYEQYF	TGTGCCAGCAGCCACCGACGCGAAACCTACGAGCAGTACTTC
TRBD1	TRBJ2-6	TRBV6-1	-	CASSESLGGVRANVLTF	TGTGCCAGCAGTGAATCTCTAGGGGGCGTAAGGGCCAACGTCCTGACTTTC
TRBD2	TRBJ2-5	TRBV5-6	-	CASSLGLALETQYF	TGTGCCAGCAGCTTGGGACTAGCGCTGGAGACCCAGTACTTC
-	TRBJ1-6	TRBV6-1	-	CASSEGGSGNSPLHF	TGTGCCAGCAGTGAGGGGGGAAGCGGTAATTCACCCCTCCACTTT
-	TRBJ2-7	TRBV30	-	CAWSAPGKEYEQYF	TGTGCCTGGAGTGCCCCTGGGAAGGAATACGAGCAGTACTTC
-	TRBJ2-2	TRBV19	-	CASRGIEGAGELFF	TGTGCCAGTAGGGGTATAGAGGGGGCCGGGGAGCTGTTTTTT
-	TRBJ2-2	TRBV4-1	-	CASSQEGVTGELFF	TGCGCCAGCAGCCAGGAGGGGGTCACCGGGGAGCTGTTTTTT
-	TRBJ2-7	TRBV7-2	few	CASSLTLRDEQYF	TGTGCCAGCAGCTTAACCCTTAGGGACGAGCAGTACTTC
-	TRBJ1-5	TRBV7-8	-	CASSSTNVGRGNQPQHF	TGTGCCAGCAGCTCAACAAACGTCGGACGGGGCAATCAGCCCCAGCATTTT
-	TRBJ1-1	TRBV14	few	CASSQDLRSTEAFF	TGTGCCAGCAGCCAAGATCTGCGTTCCACTGAAGCTTTCTTT
-	TRBJ1-4	TRBV4-2	-	CASSQDVGGTNEKLFF	TGTGCCAGCAGCCAAGATGTCGGCGGAACTAATGAAAAACTGTTTTTT
TRBD2	TRBJ2-1	TRBV28	-	CASSLKREAGNEQFF	TGTGCCAGCAGTTTAAAGCGGGAGGCAGGCAATGAGCAGTTCTTC
TRBD2	TRBJ2-3	TRBV6-5	-	CASRKSGASTDTQYF	TGTGCCAGCAGGAAAAGCGGGGCCAGCACAGATACGCAGTATTTT
-	TRBJ1-6	TRBV29-1	-	CSVQAGASLHF	TGCAGCGTACAGGCCGGGGCCTCCCTCCACTTT
TRBD1	TRBJ1-2	TRBV4-2	-	CASSQGQGEWSYGYTF	TGTGCCAGCAGCCAGGGCCAGGGGGAATGGAGCTATGGCTACACCTTC
TRBD2	TRBJ2-1	TRBV6-2/TRBV6-3	-	CASSLIPTTLGLAGVRNEQFF	TGTGCCAGCAGTCTAATCCCCACCACTCTGGGACTAGCGGGAGTGAGAAATGAGCAGTTCTTC
-	TRBJ1-3	TRBV6-5	-	CASSRDRTTGNTIYF	TGTGCCAGCAGCCGCGACAGGACTACTGGAAACACCATATATTTT
TRBD2	TRBJ2-3	TRBV5-1	-	CASSLSLAGGGTDTQYF	TGCGCCAGCAGCTTATCGCTAGCGGGAGGAGGCACAGATACGCAGTATTTT
-	TRBJ1-5	TRBV19	-	CASSIRGGNQPQHF	TGTGCCAGTAGTATACGGGGCGGCAATCAGCCCCAGCATTTT
TRBD2	TRBJ2-1	TRBV19	-	CASSKGLATSSYNEQFF	TGTGCCAGTAGTAAGGGACTAGCGACGAGCTCCTACAATGAGCAGTTCTTC
-	TRBJ2-5	TRBV19	-	CASGGLHQETQYF	TGTGCCAGTGGTGGACTGCACCAAGAGACCCAGTACTTC
-	TRBJ2-2	TRBV19	-	CASNPWAGELFF	TGTGCCAGTAACCCATGGGCCGGGGAGCTGTTTTTT
-	TRBJ1-1	TRBV9	-	CASSGPAVMNTEAFF	TGTGCCAGCAGCGGACCAGCAGTGATGAACACTGAAGCTTTCTTT
-	TRBJ1-6	TRBV7-6	-	CASSRGLNNSPLHF	TGTGCCAGCAGCAGAGGTCTGAATAATTCACCCCTCCACTTT
-	TRBJ2-7	TRBV6-5	-	CASSYRGTGEQYF	TGTGCCAGCAGTTACCGAGGGACGGGTGAGCAGTACTTC
-	TRBJ2-2	TRBV30	-	CAWGLNTGELFF	TGTGCCTGGGGACTCAACACCGGGGAGCTGTTTTTT
-	TRBJ1-2	TRBV6-6	once	CASNLGSVYGYTF	TGTGCCAGCAACCTCGGGTCGGTCTATGGCTACACCTTC
-	TRBJ2-5	TRBV21-1	-	CASSKISGSVWAQYF	TGTGCCAGCAGCAAAATTTCGGGATCGGTATGGGCCCAGTACTTC
-	TRBJ1-2	TRBV5-6	-	CASSFDRGGYTF	TGTGCCAGCAGCTTTGACCGTGGAGGCTACACCTTC
-	TRBJ1-1	TRBV3-1/TRBV3-2	few	CASSQEAGSGTEAFF	TGTGCCAGCAGCCAAGAGGCAGGGTCCGGCACTGAAGCTTTCTTT
TRBD1	TRBJ1-5	TRBV30	-	CAYGQGNQPQHF	TGTGCCTATGGACAGGGCAATCAGCCCCAGCATTTT
-	TRBJ1-5	TRBV7-9	-	CASSRDKNSQPQHF	TGTGCCAGCAGTCGGGACAAGAACTCTCAGCCCCAGCATTTT
-	TRBJ1-6	TRBV3-1/TRBV3-2	-	CASSSTVKPPLHF	TGTGCCAGCAGCTCCACAGTAAAGCCACCCCTCCACTTT
-	TRBJ1-2	TRBV5-1	-	CASSSDLSIYGYTF	TGCGCCAGCAGCTCTGATTTGTCTATCTATGGCTACACCTTC
-	TRBJ2-7	TRBV7-2	-	CASSPSLYEQYF	TGTGCCAGCAGCCCTTCTCTCTACGAGCAGTACTTC
-	TRBJ1-5	TRBV28	-	CASRLIQVRINQPQHF	TGTGCCAGCAGGTTAATACAGGTACGAATTAATCAGCCCCAGCATTTT
-	TRBJ1-1	TRBV7-2	-	CASSSSASGARENTEAFF	TGTGCCAGCAGCTCATCGGCCTCGGGAGCAAGGGAGAACACTGAAGCTTTCTTT
-	TRBJ2-1	TRBV5-4	-	CASSLGGRPRDEQFF	TGTGCCAGCAGCTTGGGGGGGAGGCCGAGGGATGAGCAGTTCTTC
TRBD1	TRBJ2-3	TRBV5-1	-	CASSIGGTGGTDTQYF	TGCGCCAGCAGCATCGGAGGGACAGGGGGCACAGATACGCAGTATTTT
-	TRBJ2-5	TRBV7-9	-	CASSLGVTGYQETQYF	TGTGCCAGCAGCTTAGGAGTGACAGGATACCAAGAGACCCAGTACTTC
TRBD1	TRBJ1-2	TRBV20-1	few	CSATDRGRSGYTF	TGCAGTGCTACTGACAGGGGTCGGAGTGGCTACACCTTC
-	TRBJ2-3	TRBV6-5	once	CASAYMRSTDTQYF	TGTGCCAGCGCCTATATGAGATCCACAGATACGCAGTATTTT
TRBD1	TRBJ2-3	TRBV10-2	-	CASTNYQGDSSTDTQYF	TGCGCCAGCACCAACTACCAAGGGGACAGCAGCACAGATACGCAGTATTTT
-	TRBJ2-7	TRBV27	-	CATPRDLSSYEQYF	TGTGCCACCCCGCGGGACCTAAGCTCCTACGAGCAGTACTTC
-	TRBJ2-1	TRBV6-5	-	CASSYSNLLPDNEQFF	TGTGCCAGCAGTTACTCGAATCTCCTCCCCGACAATGAGCAGTTCTTC
TRBD1	TRBJ2-3	TRBV4-3	few	CASSQQIGTGPSTDTQYF	TGCGCCAGCAGCCAACAAATTGGGACAGGGCCCAGCACAGATACGCAGTATTTT
TRBD2	TRBJ2-3	TRBV29-1	-	CSVEAPGTSGSTDTQYF	TGCAGCGTTGAGGCGCCCGGCACTAGCGGGAGCACAGATACGCAGTATTTT
-	TRBJ2-1	TRBV4-1	-	CASSQDNVGLREQFF	TGCGCCAGCAGCCAAGATAATGTGGGCCTTCGGGAGCAGTTCTTC
-	TRBJ1-4	TRBV30	-	CAWNSGSNEKLFF	TGTGCCTGGAACTCAGGGTCCAATGAAAAACTGTTTTTT
-	TRBJ1-1	TRBV4-3	-	CASSHIPGPEAFF	TGCGCCAGCAGCCATATACCGGGGCCTGAAGCTTTCTTT
TRBD2	TRBJ2-5	TRBV6-4	-	CASSDSASGGQETQYF	TGTGCCAGCAGTGACTCGGCTAGCGGAGGCCAAGAGACCCAGTACTTC
-	TRBJ1-2	TRBV7-2	-	CASSLPSGAPRDYGYTF	TGTGCCAGCAGCCTCCCCTCGGGAGCCCCACGGGACTATGGCTACACCTTC
TRBD1	TRBJ1-5	TRBV5-6	-	CASSLAGGRQPQHF	TGTGCCAGCAGCTTGGCAGGGGGCCGTCAGCCCCAGCATTTT
TRBD1	TRBJ2-7	TRBV27	once	CASSPRRDRKYEQYF	TGTGCCAGCAGTCCCCGCAGGGACAGAAAATACGAGCAGTACTTC
TRBD1	TRBJ1-2	TRBV19	-	CASSMDRGGSYGYTF	TGTGCCAGTAGTATGGACCGAGGGGGCAGCTATGGCTACACCTTC
-	TRBJ2-2	TRBV7-8	-	CASSLETTAATGELFF	TGTGCCAGCAGCTTAGAGACGACAGCTGCTACCGGGGAGCTGTTTTTT
-	TRBJ1-1	TRBV20-1	-	CSAQDRAEAFF	TGCAGTGCTCAGGACCGGGCGGAGGCTTTCTTT
-	TRBJ2-7	TRBV4-3	-	CASSQDRSRGEQYF	TGCGCCAGCAGCCAAGACCGGTCAAGGGGCGAGCAGTACTTC